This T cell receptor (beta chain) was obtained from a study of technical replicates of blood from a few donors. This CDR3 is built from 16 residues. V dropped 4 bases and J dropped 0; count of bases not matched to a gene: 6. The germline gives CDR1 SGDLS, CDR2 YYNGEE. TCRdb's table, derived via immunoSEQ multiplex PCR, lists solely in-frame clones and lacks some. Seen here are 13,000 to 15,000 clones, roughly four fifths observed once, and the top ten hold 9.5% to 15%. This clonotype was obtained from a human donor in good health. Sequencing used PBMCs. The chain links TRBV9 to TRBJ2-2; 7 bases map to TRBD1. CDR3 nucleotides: TGTGCCAGCAGCTACCGGGACAGCCCGAACACCGGGGAGCTGTTTTTT. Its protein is CASSYRDSPNTGELFF.